What follows describes a single TCR beta chain. The antigen is undetermined. Profiling relied on immunoSEQ multiplex PCR, and the TCRdb table lists in-frame clones only, not all of them. The table has 240,000 or so clones, approximately 93% seen once. These data come from a study of T cell responses to AZD1222 COVID-19 vaccine. Study-wide results and limits: Of the AZD1222 recipients, only 5 or 6 were seropositive at baseline. White British people made up most donors, females outnumbered males, and clonal diversity was possibly underestimated.

CDR3 length equals 14 residues. The V and J ends lost 6 bases and 4 bases, in that order; junction bases with no gene match: 7. CDR1 SNHLY and CDR2 FYNNEI come from the germline V gene. The TCR comes from an adult in good health. V usage is TRBV2 and J usage is TRBJ2-3; 7 nucleotides agree with TRBD2. Sequences were derived from peripheral blood, sampled on day 0 of AZD1222 vaccination. CDR3 bases: TGTGCCAGCAGGTCGGGGCTAGCGGCAGATACGCAGTATTTT. Amino acid sequence: CASRSGLAADTQYF.